The following is a T cell receptor beta chain sequence with its context. The target antigen is unknown. Libraries of TCR beta came from iRepertoire HTBI primers plus Arm-PCR of CDR3 regions. TCRdb called the multiplex PCR reads again in MiXCR, with one record for every CDR3 protein. Among 350,000 to 500,000 distinct CDR3 sequences, around a fifth were seen once, and the ten largest hold around 15%. Time point of the sample: persistent/refractory GD, antithyroid drugs over 5 years with positive TRAb. PBMC RNA served as the TCR library source. The data are from a study of regulatory T cells in long-lasting Graves disease. General study points: The sample size was small, and this may have reduced accuracy. Persistent Graves' cases showed lower TCR diversity than newly diagnosed cases. Clonotypes that were public and shared totalled 2,500 to 3,500 in persistent patients versus around 970 in new patients.

Source: peripheral blood mononuclear cells (PBMCs), taken when the disease was refractory, from a patient treated with antithyroid drugs. This TCR came from a female donor with Graves disease.

Here the CDR3 DNA reads TGCGCCAGCAGCCCAATATACCTAAGGACAGGGACTCCCCTAAATTCACCCCTCCACTTT. Protein: CASSPIYLRTGTPLNSPLHF. The chain employs TRBV4-1 and TRBJ1-6; TRBD1 agrees at 8 bases. After removal of 4 bases from V and 7 bases from J, the junction contained 21 bases not matched to a gene. Germline CDR1 and CDR2: MGHRA and YSYEKL. The CDR3 extends over 20 amino acids.